A single sample is the source of the 22 T cell receptor beta chains below, sequenced in a study of shared clonotypes between healthy human individuals. TCRdb's copy holds only in-frame clones and misses some; the assay was immunoSEQ multiplex PCR. This table has 2 million or so clones, roughly 96% appearing once. The specimen sequenced was naive CD4+ T cells sorted from blood. The subset is: CD45RA+ positively selected. All receptors derive from a man aged 18 to 30 in good health.

Concerning this clone: This CDR3 is also generated by other DNA sequences in the sample. The rearrangement joins TRBV18 to TRBJ1-1; weak D call: TRBD1 (6 bases). Germline CDR1 and CDR2: KGHSH and LQKENI. V was cut by 3 bases and J by 5 bases, with 13 bases left in between. The CDR3 consists of 14 residues. This CDR3 is CASSPTTGNTEAFF. The DNA for the CDR3 is TGTGCCAGCTCACCGACGACAGGTAATACTGAAGCTTTCTTT. Looking up the rest from reference TRBV18 and TRBJ1-1 gives the full variable domain: NAGVMQNPRHLVRRRGQEARLRCSPMKGHSHVYWYRQLPEEGLKFMVYLQKENIIDESGMPKERFSAEFPKEGPSILRIQQVVRGDSAAYFCASSPTTGNTEAFFGQGTRLTVV.

CDR3 sequence: CAWSDGQRNQPQHF. The DNA for the CDR3 is TGTGCCTGGAGTGATGGGCAGCGCAATCAGCCCCAGCATTTT. V is TRBV30 and J is TRBJ1-5; no reliable D call. The V end was cut by 1 base, the J end by 2 bases, with 9 bases between. The germline V gene has CDR1 GTSNPN and CDR2 SVGIG (reference sequence). The CDR3 spans 14 residues.

The V gene is TRBV6-5, the J gene TRBJ1-1; D may be TRBD1 (6 bases). Germline loops: CDR1 MNHEY, CDR2 SVGAGI. The V end lost 0 bases, the J end lost 5 bases, and 7 bases lay between the germline ends. The CDR3 covers 13 residues. CDR3 DNA: TGTGCCAGCAGTTACTCGGACAGAACTGAAGCTTTCTTT. It translates to CASSYSDRTEAFF.

The V gene is TRBV15, the J gene TRBJ2-7; TRBD2 matches 13 bases. This CDR3 has 15 residues. CDR1 and CDR2 from the germline V gene are LNHNV and YYDKDF (reference sequence). Trimming cost V 1 base and J 3 bases; bases outside gene matches: 0. In DNA, the CDR3 is TGTGCCACCAGCAGAGGACTAGCGGGGGGCTACGAGCAGTACTTC. The encoded protein is CATSRGLAGGYEQYF. Filled out from reference TRBV15 and TRBJ2-7, the complete variable domain reads DAMVIQNPRYQVTQFGKPVTLSCSQTLNHNVMYWYQQKSSQAPKLLFHYYDKDFNNEADTPDNFQSRRPNTSFCFLDIRSPGLGDTAMYLCATSRGLAGGYEQYFGPGTRLTVT.

Details on this clone: The same CDR3 arises from other DNA sequences in this sample as well. The chain uses TRBV5-1 and TRBJ2-7; no clear D. This CDR3 has 14 amino acids. Looked up from germline, CDR1 is SGHRS and CDR2 is YFSETQ. V was pared by 0 bases and J by 2 bases, with 9 bases between. The CDR3 loop is CASSLVAGTYEQYF. The CDR3 region has the DNA TGCGCCAGCAGCTTGGTGGCTGGAACCTACGAGCAGTACTTC.

The chain has TRBV10-3 and TRBJ2-7; D possibly matches TRBD1 or TRBD2 (6 bases each). V was pared by 4 bases and J by 4 bases, with 11 bases between. The CDR3 covers 13 residues. The germline V gene encodes CDR1 ENHRY and CDR2 SYGVKD. The CDR3 sequence: CAISVGGRYEQYF. The CDR3 region has the DNA TGTGCCATCAGTGTCGGGGGCCGGTACGAGCAGTACTTC.

This chain connects TRBV4-3 to TRBJ1-2, with D hard to call. Germline V gene sequence: CDR1 LGHNA, CDR2 YSLEER. The V end lost 0 bases, the J end lost 6 bases, and 8 bases lay between the germline ends. The CDR3 consists of 13 residues. CDR3 bases: TGCGCCAGCAGCCAAGATACGGCGGATGGCTACACCTTC. It translates to CASSQDTADGYTF.

The gene calls are TRBV19 and TRBJ1-5; D may be TRBD1 (5 bases). The CDR3 is 13 residues long. V lost 8 bases, J lost 3 bases, and 11 bases lay in between. CDR1 LNHDA and CDR2 SQIVND come from the germline V gene (reference sequence). The CDR3 loop is CASAPGPNQPQHF. The CDR3 DNA follows: TGTGCCAGTGCCCCAGGGCCCAATCAGCCCCAGCATTTT.

The chain is built from TRBV18 and TRBJ2-1; 7 bases match TRBD2. The V gene end was trimmed by 4 bases and the J gene end by 7 bases; junction bases not matched to a gene: 7. Germline V lookup: CDR1 KGHSH, CDR2 LQKENI. The CDR3 spans 14 residues. The CDR3 region is CASSQGRDLNEQFF. The CDR3 region has the DNA TGTGCCAGCTCACAGGGGAGGGATTTGAATGAGCAGTTCTTC.

The rearrangement links TRBV2 to TRBJ2-5; D is unresolved. This CDR3 region has 12 residues. With 2 bases removed from V and 6 bases from J, the gap between germline ends came to 7 bases. Per the germline V gene, CDR1 is SNHLY and CDR2 is FYNNEI. This chain's CDR3 is CASSEHAKTQYF. In DNA, the CDR3 is TGTGCCAGCAGTGAACATGCAAAGACCCAGTACTTC.

V is TRBV7-2 and J is TRBJ1-2, with 9 nucleotides matching TRBD1. V lost 1 base to trimming and J lost 4 bases; unmatched junction nucleotides: 7. The CDR3 sequence is 16 residues long. The germline V gene has CDR1 SGHTA and CDR2 FQGNSA. The CDR3 sequence: CASSLVWDRATYGYTF. CDR3 bases: TGTGCCAGCAGCTTAGTATGGGACAGGGCTACCTATGGCTACACCTTC.

The V call is TRBV5-1, the J call TRBJ2-7; unclear D gene. Germline loops: CDR1 SGHRS, CDR2 YFSETQ. The CDR3 is made up of 15 amino acids. V lost 2 bases and J lost 2, with 14 bases in between. The CDR3 bases are TGCGCCAGCAGCTTAGGCAGCCAAAAAGCCTACGAGCAGTACTTC. Its translation is CASSLGSQKAYEQYF.

The chain employs TRBV28 and TRBJ1-2; no definite D call. Trimming removed 4 bases from V and 6 bases from J, with 24 bases in between. This CDR3 has 17 residues. The germline V gene has CDR1 MDHEN and CDR2 SYDVKM. The CDR3 region is CASSSQAAENHWDGYTF. The CDR3 DNA follows: TGTGCCAGCAGTTCCCAGGCAGCGGAGAACCACTGGGATGGCTACACCTTC.

The chain employs TRBV30 and TRBJ1-1; D is uncertain. The germline CDR1 and CDR2 sequences are GTSNPN and SVGIG (reference sequence). CDR3 size: 13 residues. The V end lost 2 bases, the J end lost 1 base, and 8 bases lay between the germline ends. CDR3 bases: TGTGCCTGGAGTACGATCCAGAACACTGAAGCTTTCTTT. Translating gives CAWSTIQNTEAFF.

The chain uses TRBV11-2 and TRBJ2-5, with D tentatively TRBD2 (6 bases). Trimming shortened V by 0 bases and J by 4 bases, and 12 bases separated the two germline ends. The CDR3 covers 15 residues. Germline V lookup: CDR1 SGHAT, CDR2 FQNNGV. The chain's CDR3 is CASSLDGTPAETQYF. Here the CDR3 DNA reads TGTGCCAGCAGCTTAGATGGGACTCCGGCAGAGACCCAGTACTTC.

The CDR3 reads CASMGQGGEKLFF. Here the CDR3 DNA reads TGCGCCAGCATGGGACAGGGAGGGGAAAAACTGTTTTTT. The rearrangement joins TRBV10-1 to TRBJ1-4, with TRBD1 identical over 9 bases. The CDR3 has 13 residues. Germline values: CDR1 WNHNN, CDR2 SYGVQD (reference sequence). Trimming removed 7 bases from V and 8 bases from J; junction bases left unmatched: 5.

The chain employs TRBV11-2 and TRBJ1-4; a weak D match, TRBD1 (5 bases). Trimming pared 1 base from V and 7 bases from J, leaving 13 bases between. The CDR3 runs to 15 residues. Germline CDR1 and CDR2: SGHAT and FQNNGV. The CDR3 region has the DNA TGTGCCAGCAGCTTAGGGTCTGCGGGGACTGAAAAACTGTTTTTT. Translating gives CASSLGSAGTEKLFF.

The chain couples TRBV2 to TRBJ2-7; 8 nucleotides match TRBD1. Germline-derived CDR1 and CDR2 are SNHLY and FYNNEI. J gave up 3 bases and V 8 bases, and 9 bases lay outside the gene matches. The CDR3 has 14 amino acids. The CDR3 DNA follows: TGTGCCAGCCGTCTAGACAGGGGCTTCTACGAGCAGTACTTC. Protein product: CASRLDRGFYEQYF. Looking up the rest from reference TRBV2 and TRBJ2-7 gives the full variable domain: EPEVTQTPSHQVTQMGQEVILRCVPISNHLYFYWYRQILGQKVEFLVSFYNNEISEKSEIFDDQFSVERPDGSNFTLKIRSTKLEDSAMYFCASRLDRGFYEQYFGPGTRLTVT.

The J gene is TRBJ1-5, the V gene TRBV6-5; 10 nucleotides align to TRBD1. V lost 6 bases, J lost 2 bases, and 4 bases stayed unmatched. The length of the CDR3 is 15 residues. The germline V gene has CDR1 MNHEY and CDR2 SVGAGI. The CDR3 DNA reads TGTGCCAGCAGCACGACAGGGGGCGGCAATCAGCCCCAGCATTTT. Its protein product is CASSTTGGGNQPQHF.

Only one count was recorded for this clone. The chain is built from TRBV6-1 and TRBJ1-4; a weak D match, TRBD1 (5 bases). This CDR3 is 13 amino acids long. Germline CDR1 is MNHNS and CDR2 is SASEGT. Trimming took off 7 bases at V and 7 bases at J, with 13 bases between the two ends. CDR3 coding DNA: TGTGCCAGCAAAATTTCGGGGGGTGAAAAACTGTTTTTT. Translated, it gives CASKISGGEKLFF.

V usage is TRBV6-6 and J usage is TRBJ2-7, with TRBD1 matching over 7 bases. CDR1 is MNHNY and CDR2 is SVGAGI in the germline V gene (reference sequence). The ends lost 6 bases at V and 3 bases at J; junction bases unmatched: 8. This CDR3 is built from 14 residues. The CDR3 sequence: CASSLLRDSYEQYF. CDR3 in DNA: TGTGCCAGCAGCCTACTCCGGGACAGCTACGAGCAGTACTTC.

The J gene is TRBJ2-2, the V gene TRBV18, with 9 bases lining up with TRBD2. From germline, CDR1 is KGHSH and CDR2 LQKENI. The CDR3 has 18 residues. V gave up 3 bases and J gave up 6 bases; unmatched junction bases: 14. CDR3 residues: CASSPRTAGLAAPGELFF. For the CDR3, the DNA is TGTGCCAGCTCACCGAGGACAGCGGGACTAGCTGCACCCGGGGAGCTGTTTTTT.